Below are 19 T cell receptor beta chains sequenced from a single sample in a study of blood T cell repertoires in COVID-19. The method was immunoSEQ multiplex PCR; TCRdb's version includes in-frame clones alone and lacks a portion of them. The sample carries 200,000 to 250,000 clones, around 88% recorded once. The sample was peripheral blood. Receptor source: a man between 18 and 35 years old with active or convalescent COVID-19.

This chain connects TRBV30 to TRBJ2-7, with 10 bases aligning to TRBD2. After removal of 1 base from V and 9 bases from J, the junction contained 12 bases not matched to a gene. The CDR3 is made up of 15 amino acids. Germline values: CDR1 GTSNPN, CDR2 SVGIG (reference sequence). CDR3 nucleotides: TGTGCCTGGAGTGCCTCCGGGACTAGCGTCTTCGGGCAGTACTTC. Protein product: CAWSASGTSVFGQYF.

The genes are TRBV5-6 and TRBJ1-1, with D perhaps matching TRBD1 (6 bases). This CDR3 is 17 amino acids long. V lost 2 bases and J lost 3, with 20 bases in between. The germline gives CDR1 SGHDT, CDR2 YYEEEE. The CDR3 protein is CASSLISGVFEYTEAFF. The DNA of the CDR3 is TGTGCCAGCAGCTTAATATCAGGGGTATTTGAGTACACTGAAGCTTTCTTT.

In this sample, this clone turned up once. The chain links TRBV10-1 to TRBJ2-1; D is perhaps TRBD2 (5 bases). Per the germline V gene, CDR1 is WNHNN and CDR2 is SYGVQD (reference sequence). Trimming cost V 8 bases and J 6 bases, with 14 bases left between them. There are 13 residues in the CDR3. The CDR3 DNA reads TGCGCCAGCTCCAATACGGGGAGCAATGAGCAGTTCTTC. Amino acids: CASSNTGSNEQFF.

This clone was seen only once. The chain couples TRBV7-9 to TRBJ2-1; 7 bases line up with TRBD2. Trimming at V came to 4 bases and at J to 1 base, leaving 13 bases not matched to a gene. Germline-derived CDR1 and CDR2 are SEHNR and FQNEAQ (reference sequence). This CDR3 has 18 residues. This chain's CDR3 is CASSSTGEGGTSYNEQFF. The CDR3, as DNA: TGTGCCAGCAGCTCTACTGGGGAGGGAGGAACGTCCTACAATGAGCAGTTCTTC.

V and J are TRBV7-9 and TRBJ1-2, with D maybe TRBD1 (6 bases). The CDR3 covers 15 residues. V dropped 4 bases and J dropped 8 bases, with 20 bases sitting between them. Germline V CDR1 and CDR2: SEHNR, FQNEAQ (reference sequence). The CDR3 sequence is CASSYSDRDTQGYTF. In nucleotides, the CDR3 is TGTGCCAGCAGCTATTCCGACCGGGACACGCAAGGCTACACCTTC.

The chain combines TRBV6-1 with TRBJ2-3; 7 nucleotides match TRBD1. The V gene's germline CDR1 is MNHNS and CDR2 SASEGT. J lost 4 bases, V lost 2 bases, and 6 bases had no gene match. The CDR3 is 15 residues long. This CDR3 is CASSEWDSGADTQYF. CDR3 coding DNA: TGTGCCAGCAGTGAATGGGACAGTGGCGCAGATACGCAGTATTTT.

This rearrangement joins TRBV29-1 to TRBJ2-5; TRBD1 aligns across 8 bases. CDR3 length: 17 residues. V shed 7 bases, J shed 1 base, and the junction held 17 bases outside the gene matches. Germline CDR1 SQVTM, CDR2 ANQGSEA. The CDR3 spells CSATPIIQGATQETQYF. DNA for the CDR3: TGCAGCGCCACTCCGATTATCCAGGGGGCTACCCAAGAGACCCAGTACTTC.

J is TRBJ1-1 and V is TRBV6-5; 8 nucleotides agree with TRBD1. J lost 9 bases, V lost 6 bases, and 6 bases had no gene match. Per germline, CDR1 MNHEY and CDR2 SVGAGI. The CDR3 contains 12 residues. In nucleotides, the CDR3 is TGTGCCAGCAGAATACAGGGGGGGAAAGCTTTCTTT. Its translation: CASRIQGGKAFF.

The chain combines TRBV21-1 with TRBJ1-5. TRBV21-1 is shown as a pseudogene. The CDR3 runs 20 residues. The CDR3 DNA reads TGTGCCAGCAGCCCCAAGCGGGACACGGTCTCCAAAGGGGGCAATCAGCCCCAGCATTTT. Protein sequence: CASSPKRDTVSKGGNQPQHF.

The rearrangement links TRBV15 to TRBJ1-6; D remains unclear. The CDR3 length is 14 residues. The V gene's germline CDR1 is LNHNV and CDR2 YYDKDF (reference sequence). Trimming shortened V by 3 bases and J by 4 bases, and 7 bases separated the two germline ends. CDR3: CATSREIYNSPLHF. CDR3 sequence (DNA): TGTGCCACCAGCAGGGAGATTTATAATTCACCCCTCCACTTT.

The chain links TRBV18 to TRBJ1-5; the D is unclear. The V end lost 4 bases, the J end lost 1 base, and 20 bases lay between the germline ends. Germline lookup yields CDR1 KGHSH and CDR2 LQKENI. CDR3 size: 18 residues. The DNA for the CDR3 is TGTGCCAGCTCACTAGAACGTCAGATTCTAGGCAGCAATCAGCCCCAGCATTTT. This sequence encodes CASSLERQILGSNQPQHF.

CDR3 residues: CASNLGGAGEQFF. In nucleotides, the CDR3 is TGTGCCAGCAACCTTGGGGGGGCGGGAGAGCAGTTCTTC. The V call is TRBV7-9, the J call TRBJ2-1; D may be TRBD2 (7 bases). This CDR3 comprises 13 residues. Trimming took 7 bases from V and 10 from J, leaving 17 bases between them. The V gene's germline CDR1 is SEHNR and CDR2 FQNEAQ (reference sequence). The full variable domain, rest sourced from reference TRBV7-9 and TRBJ2-1, is DTGVSQNPRHKITKRGQNVTFRCDPISEHNRLYWYRQTLGQGPEFLTYFQNEAQLEKSRLLSDRFSAERPKGSFSTLEIQRTEQGDSAMYLCASNLGGAGEQFFGPGTRLTVL.

This clone was counted a single time. V and J are TRBV20-1 and TRBJ1-5, with D possibly matching TRBD1 (6 bases). Between the trimmed V and J ends, which lost 3 bases and 1 base, there was a span of 13 bases. The CDR3 extends over 15 amino acids. CDR1 and CDR2 (germline): DFQATT, SNEGSKA (reference sequence). The CDR3 DNA reads TGCAGTGCTAGTTCGGGGGGCACAAGCAATCAGCCCCAGCATTTT. This encodes CSASSGGTSNQPQHF.

This sequence joins TRBV5-1 and TRBJ2-7; 8 nucleotides match TRBD1. Germline-derived CDR1 and CDR2 are SGHRS and YFSETQ. The V segment lost 2 bases and the J segment 0 bases; nucleotides outside the gene matches: 4. There are 15 residues in the CDR3. This chain's CDR3 is CASSFSGTGSYEQYF. Written as DNA, the CDR3 is TGCGCCAGCAGCTTCTCCGGGACAGGCTCCTACGAGCAGTACTTC.

This chain connects TRBV6-6 to TRBJ2-5, with 9 positions matching TRBD2. Germline V gives CDR1 MNHNY, CDR2 SVGAGI (reference sequence). Trimming removed 8 bases from V and 1 base from J; junction bases left unmatched: 11. The CDR3 length is 16 residues. CDR3 DNA sequence: TGTGCCAGCTTGGAGGGGAGAGCGGGGGGCCAAGAGACCCAGTACTTC. The encoded protein is CASLEGRAGGQETQYF.

The V gene is TRBV20-1, the J gene TRBJ2-1; the match to TRBD2 covers 10 bases. CDR1 and CDR2 from the germline V gene are DFQATT and SNEGSKA (reference sequence). The trim removed 3 bases at V and 4 bases at J, leaving 6 bases unmatched. The CDR3 has 15 amino acids. CDR3 in amino acids: CSASWTSGFYNEQFF. Here the CDR3 DNA reads TGCAGTGCTAGTTGGACTAGCGGCTTTTACAATGAGCAGTTCTTC.

V is TRBV21-1 and J is TRBJ2-7; TRBD1, as called in the table, went unchecked against the DNA. TRBV21-1 is reported as a pseudogene. The CDR3 covers 19 residues. CDR3 sequence reads: CASSTTPTFSGTAYYEQYF. DNA for the CDR3: TGTGCCAGCAGCACGACTCCCACCTTCTCCGGGACAGCGTACTACGAGCAGTACTTC.

This clone was seen only a few times. J is TRBJ2-2 and V is TRBV28, with a possible D match to TRBD1 (6 bases). The CDR3 runs 15 residues. Trimming pared 8 bases from V and 3 bases from J, leaving 16 bases between. Germline CDR1 MDHEN, CDR2 SYDVKM. In DNA, the CDR3 is TGTGCCAGCTTTGATTCAGGGGTGGACACCGGGGAGCTGTTTTTT. Translation: CASFDSGVDTGELFF.

The chain carries TRBV18 and TRBJ1-5, with a tentative D call TRBD1 (5 bases). CDR1 and CDR2 (germline): KGHSH, LQKENI. V shed 4 bases and J shed 4 bases, with 11 bases lying between them. The CDR3 length is 14 residues. The CDR3 spells CASSLDSRNQPQHF. In DNA form, the CDR3 reads TGTGCCAGCTCACTTGACAGCCGGAATCAGCCCCAGCATTTT.